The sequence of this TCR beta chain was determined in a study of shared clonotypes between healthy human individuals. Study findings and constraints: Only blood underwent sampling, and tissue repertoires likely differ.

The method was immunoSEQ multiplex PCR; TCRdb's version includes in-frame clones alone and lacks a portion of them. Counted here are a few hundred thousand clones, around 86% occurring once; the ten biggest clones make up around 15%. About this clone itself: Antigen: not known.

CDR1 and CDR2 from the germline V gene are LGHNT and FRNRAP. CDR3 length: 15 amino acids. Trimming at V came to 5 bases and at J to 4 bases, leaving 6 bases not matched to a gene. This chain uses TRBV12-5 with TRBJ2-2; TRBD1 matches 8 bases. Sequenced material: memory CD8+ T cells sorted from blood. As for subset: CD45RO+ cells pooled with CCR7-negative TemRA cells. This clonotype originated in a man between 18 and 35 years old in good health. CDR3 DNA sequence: TGTGCTAGTGGTCAGGGACAGGAGGGCACCGGGGAGCTGTTTTTT. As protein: CASGQGQEGTGELFF.